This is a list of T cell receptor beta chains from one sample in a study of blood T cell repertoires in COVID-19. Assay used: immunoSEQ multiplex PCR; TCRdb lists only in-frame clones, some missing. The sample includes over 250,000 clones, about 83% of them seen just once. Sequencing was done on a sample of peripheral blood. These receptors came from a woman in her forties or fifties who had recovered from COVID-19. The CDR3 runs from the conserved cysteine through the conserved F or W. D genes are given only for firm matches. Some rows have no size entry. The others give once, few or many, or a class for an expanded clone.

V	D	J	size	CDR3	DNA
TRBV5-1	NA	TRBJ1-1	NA	CASTPAQGPNTEAFF	TGCGCCAGCACCCCGGCACAGGGCCCAAACACTGAAGCTTTCTTT
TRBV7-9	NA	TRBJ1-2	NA	CASSFDGGPNYGYTF	TGTGCCAGCAGCTTCGATGGAGGTCCTAACTATGGCTACACCTTC
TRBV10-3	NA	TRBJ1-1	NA	CAIRQDLINTEAFF	TGTGCCATCAGGCAAGACTTAATAAACACTGAAGCTTTCTTT
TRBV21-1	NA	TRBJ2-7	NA	CASSQPGQGHFPYEQYF	TGTGCCAGCAGCCAACCGGGACAGGGTCATTTTCCCTACGAGCAGTACTTC
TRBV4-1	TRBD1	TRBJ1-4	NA	CASSLRGSGEKLFF	TGCGCCAGCAGCCTCAGGGGGTCGGGTGAAAAACTGTTTTTT
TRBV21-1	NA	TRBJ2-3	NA	CASSTSRGSSTDTQYF	TGTGCCAGCAGCACCTCAAGAGGGTCGAGCACAGATACGCAGTATTTT
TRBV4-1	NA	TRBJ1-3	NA	CASSQLERGGNTIYF	TGCGCCAGCAGCCAACTGGAGAGAGGGGGAAACACCATATATTTT
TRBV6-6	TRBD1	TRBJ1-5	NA	CASTMTGRGNNQPQHF	TGTGCCAGCACTATGACAGGGCGAGGGAACAATCAGCCCCAGCATTTT
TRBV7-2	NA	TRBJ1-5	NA	CASSLARGVNQPQHF	TGTGCCAGCAGCTTAGCGCGGGGGGTCAATCAGCCCCAGCATTTT
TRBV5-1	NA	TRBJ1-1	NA	CASSFGASEAFF	TGCGCCAGCAGCTTCGGAGCCTCGGAAGCTTTCTTT
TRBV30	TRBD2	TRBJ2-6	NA	CAWSGLAGVSGANVLTF	TGTGCCTGGAGTGGCCTAGCGGGAGTCAGCGGGGCCAACGTCCTGACTTTC
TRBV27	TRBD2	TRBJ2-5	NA	CASSLSSGRGQETQYF	TGTGCCAGCAGTTTATCCAGCGGGAGGGGACAAGAGACCCAGTACTTC
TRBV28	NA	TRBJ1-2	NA	CASSWAASTRYYTF	TGTGCCAGCAGTTGGGCAGCTTCAACTCGGTACTACACCTTC
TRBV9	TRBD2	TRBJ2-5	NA	CASSSRTSGASETQYF	TGTGCCAGCAGCTCCCGGACTAGCGGGGCGTCGGAGACCCAGTACTTC
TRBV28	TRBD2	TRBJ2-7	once	CATNPGLSYEQYF	TGTGCCACTAACCCGGGACTAAGCTACGAGCAGTACTTC
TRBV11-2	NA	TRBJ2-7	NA	CASSRGGGYYEQYF	TGTGCCAGCAGCCGGGGAGGGGGATATTACGAGCAGTACTTC
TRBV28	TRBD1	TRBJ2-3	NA	CASSRGGADTQYF	TGTGCCAGCAGTAGAGGGGGCGCAGATACGCAGTATTTT
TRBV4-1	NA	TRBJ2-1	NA	CASSQLTGSGEQFF	TGCGCCAGCAGCCAACTCACGGGGTCCGGTGAGCAGTTCTTC
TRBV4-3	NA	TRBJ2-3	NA	CASSPWGGQDTQYF	TGCGCCAGCAGCCCCTGGGGGGGCCAAGATACGCAGTATTTT
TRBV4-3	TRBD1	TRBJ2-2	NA	CASSQGTGANTGELFF	TGCGCCAGCAGCCAAGGGACAGGAGCGAACACCGGGGAGCTGTTTTTT
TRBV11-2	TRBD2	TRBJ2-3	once	CASLAGGTDTQYF	TGTGCCAGCCTAGCGGGAGGAACAGATACGCAGTATTTT
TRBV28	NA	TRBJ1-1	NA	CASSLPARGAFF	TGTGCCAGCAGTTTACCCGCTCGGGGAGCTTTCTTT
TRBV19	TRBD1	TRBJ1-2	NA	CASNGGQFYGYTF	TGTGCCAGTAACGGGGGACAGTTCTATGGCTACACCTTC
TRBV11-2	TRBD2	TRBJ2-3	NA	CASSLGSGGPLGQYF	TGTGCCAGCAGCTTAGGCAGCGGGGGGCCCCTAGGGCAGTATTTT
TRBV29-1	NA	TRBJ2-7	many	CSVDLGSYEQYF	TGCAGCGTTGATCTAGGATCCTACGAGCAGTACTTC
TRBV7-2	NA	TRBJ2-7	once	CASSLGGRAYEQYF	TGTGCCAGCAGCTTAGGTGGCAGGGCCTACGAGCAGTACTTC
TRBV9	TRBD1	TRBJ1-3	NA	CASSYGTGLSGNTIYF	TGTGCCAGCTCTTACGGGACAGGGTTATCCGGAAACACCATATATTTT
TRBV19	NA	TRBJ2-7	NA	CASSIGPGHSYEQYF	TGTGCCAGTAGTATAGGACCGGGACATTCTTACGAGCAGTACTTC
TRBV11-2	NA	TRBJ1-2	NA	CASSAPPGAHGYTF	TGTGCCAGCAGCGCCCCGCCAGGGGCCCATGGCTACACCTTC
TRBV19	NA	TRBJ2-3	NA	CASNQVDTDTQYF	TGTGCCAGTAACCAGGTAGACACAGATACGCAGTATTTT
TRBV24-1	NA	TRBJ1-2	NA	CATSEPTMDYGYTF	TGTGCCACCAGTGAGCCCACAATGGACTATGGCTACACCTTC
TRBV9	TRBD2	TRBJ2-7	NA	CASSLGLAGASYEQYF	TGTGCCAGCAGCCTTGGACTAGCGGGGGCCTCCTACGAGCAGTACTTC
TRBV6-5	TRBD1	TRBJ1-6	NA	CASGDRWTPLHF	TGTGCCAGCGGGGACAGATGGACACCCCTCCACTTT
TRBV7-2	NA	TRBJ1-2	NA	CASSLGPGPGGYTF	TGTGCCAGCAGCTTAGGTCCAGGGCCCGGTGGCTACACCTTC
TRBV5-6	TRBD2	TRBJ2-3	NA	CASRSSGGADTQYF	TGTGCCAGCAGGTCTAGCGGGGGAGCAGATACGCAGTATTTT
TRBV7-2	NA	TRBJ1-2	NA	CASSLGGFGGYTF	TGTGCCAGCAGCTTAGGAGGTTTCGGTGGCTACACCTTC
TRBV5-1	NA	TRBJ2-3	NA	CASSLGGPPDTQYF	TGCGCCAGCAGCTTGGGAGGTCCGCCCGATACGCAGTATTTT
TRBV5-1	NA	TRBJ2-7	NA	CASSLQGHEQYF	TGCGCCAGCAGCCTGCAGGGCCACGAGCAGTACTTC
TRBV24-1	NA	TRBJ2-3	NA	CATGPGSTDTQYF	TGTGCCACCGGGCCAGGGAGCACAGATACGCAGTATTTT
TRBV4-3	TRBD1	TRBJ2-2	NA	CASSQADRGTGELFF	TGCGCCAGCAGCCAGGCTGACAGGGGCACCGGGGAGCTGTTTTTT
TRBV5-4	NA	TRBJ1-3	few	CASSLWGDISGNTIYF	TGTGCCAGCAGCTTGTGGGGGGATATCTCTGGAAACACCATATATTTT
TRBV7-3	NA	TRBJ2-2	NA	CASSSLRGTGELFF	TGTGCCAGCAGCTCCCTCCGGGGCACCGGGGAGCTGTTTTTT
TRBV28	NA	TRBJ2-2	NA	CASSSRGGIPPGELFF	TGTGCCAGCAGTTCGCGGGGTGGGATCCCCCCCGGGGAGCTGTTTTTT
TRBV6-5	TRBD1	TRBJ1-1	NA	CASSHGTVVNEAFF	TGTGCCAGCAGTCACGGGACAGTTGTCAATGAAGCTTTCTTT
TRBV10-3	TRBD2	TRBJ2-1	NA	CADADWTSGWKEQFF	TGTGCCGACGCGGATTGGACTAGCGGCTGGAAGGAGCAGTTCTTC
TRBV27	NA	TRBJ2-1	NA	CASSLTRRDEQFF	TGTGCCAGCTCCCTAACTCGCCGCGATGAGCAGTTCTTC
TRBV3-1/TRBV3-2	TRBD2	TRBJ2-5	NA	CASSRGLAGAGTQYF	TGTGCCAGCAGCCGTGGACTAGCGGGCGCCGGGACCCAGTACTTC
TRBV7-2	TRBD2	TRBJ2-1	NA	CASSLGAGGRIGEQFF	TGTGCCAGCAGCTTAGGAGCGGGAGGGCGGATAGGCGAGCAGTTCTTC
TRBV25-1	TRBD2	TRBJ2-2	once	CASTWTSGTNTGELFF	TGTGCCAGCACATGGACTAGCGGAACTAACACCGGGGAGCTGTTTTTT
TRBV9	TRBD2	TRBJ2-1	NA	CASSVDWRGAMFF	TGTGCCAGCAGCGTAGATTGGCGGGGGGCGATGTTCTTC
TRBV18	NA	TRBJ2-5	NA	CASSPRRGQEETQYF	TGTGCCAGCTCACCACGCAGGGGACAAGAAGAGACCCAGTACTTC
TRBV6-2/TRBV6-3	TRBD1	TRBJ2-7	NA	CASSPRDRGLIGNYEQYF	TGTGCCAGCAGCCCCCGGGACAGGGGGTTAATAGGAAACTACGAGCAGTACTTC
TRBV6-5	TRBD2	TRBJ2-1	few	CASNPGGSSYNEQFF	TGTGCCAGCAACCCGGGCGGGAGCTCCTACAATGAGCAGTTCTTC
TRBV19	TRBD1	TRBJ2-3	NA	CASSTQGAPDTQYF	TGTGCCAGTAGTACACAGGGGGCCCCAGATACGCAGTATTTT
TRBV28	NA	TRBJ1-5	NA	CASCMGGDNQPQHF	TGTGCCAGCTGCATGGGGGGGGACAATCAGCCCCAGCATTTT